Below, 22 T cell receptor beta chains from the same sample are listed, as sequenced in a study of blood T cells in healthy people across ages. With a J-beta primer mix and a sample-barcoded 5' primer, a second PCR ran about 7 to 12 cycles. TCRdb re-called the 5' RACE reads through MiXCR, storing one row per CDR3 protein. The sample lists about 1.4 million distinct CDR3 sequences, roughly 60% occurring once. Sequencing was done on a sample of blood. These receptors were taken from a man between 18 and 29 years old in good health.

In this sample, this clonotype turned up a few times. The rearrangement links TRBV29-1 to TRBJ2-5; 10 bases align to TRBD2. V was pared by 6 bases and J by 5 bases, with 9 bases of the junction left unmatched. CDR1 and CDR2 from the germline V gene are SQVTM and ANQGSEA. The CDR3 contains 14 residues. Here the CDR3 reads CSVASGSWGETQYF. CDR3 bases: TGCAGCGTCGCTAGCGGGAGCTGGGGGGAGACCCAGTACTTC.

This clonotype was found a few times. The V and J genes are TRBV20-1 and TRBJ1-2, with a tentative D call TRBD1 (6 bases). CDR3 length equals 14 residues. Between the trimmed V and J ends, which lost 5 bases and 4 bases, there was a span of 17 bases. CDR1 is DFQATT and CDR2 is SNEGSKA in the germline V gene (reference sequence). Here the CDR3 reads CSALQDRSIYGYTF. CDR3 DNA: TGCAGTGCTCTACAAGACAGGTCGATCTATGGCTACACCTTC.

V usage is TRBV28 and J usage is TRBJ2-1, with a tentative D call TRBD2 (6 bases). The CDR3 has 15 amino acids. Germline CDR1 and CDR2: MDHEN and SYDVKM. The ends were cut back, 6 bases at V and 10 bases at J, with 22 bases in the middle. The CDR3 sequence: CASSPRRGVAWEQFF. The CDR3 DNA reads as TGTGCCAGCAGCCCGAGGAGGGGTGTCGCATGGGAGCAGTTCTTC.

This clonotype was found a few times. The rearrangement uses TRBV30 and TRBJ1-1; D gene ambiguous. Trimming took off 4 bases at V and 0 bases at J, with 3 bases between the two ends. The V gene's germline CDR1 is GTSNPN and CDR2 SVGIG (reference sequence). The CDR3 is 11 residues long. CDR3 loop: CAWMMNTEAFF. CDR3 coding DNA: TGTGCCTGGATGATGAACACTGAAGCTTTCTTT.

V usage is TRBV4-3 and J usage is TRBJ1-4; D is possibly TRBD1 (6 bases). Germline lookup yields CDR1 LGHNA and CDR2 YSLEER. The length of the CDR3 is 17 residues. Trimming took 0 bases from V and 8 from J, leaving 19 bases between them. The CDR3 nucleotides read TGCGCCAGCAGCCAAGAGTGGACAGACCGCCCGGGGGAAAAACTGTTTTTT. Its translation is CASSQEWTDRPGEKLFF.

There are a few counts of this clonotype. The chain joins TRBV10-3 to TRBJ2-3; D could derive from TRBD1 or TRBD2 (5 bases each). The V end lost 9 bases, the J end lost 6 bases, and 16 bases lay between the germline ends. From germline, CDR1 is ENHRY and CDR2 SYGVKD. The CDR3 contains 13 residues. CDR3 DNA sequence: TGTGCCATAGTGGGGACGATCGGGGATACGCAGTATTTT. Translated, it gives CAIVGTIGDTQYF.

In its sample, this clonotype was seen a few times. V is TRBV15 and J is TRBJ2-7, with D uncertain. Trimming cost V 5 bases and J 4 bases, with 6 bases left between them. The CDR3 totals 11 residues. Germline lookup yields CDR1 LNHNV and CDR2 YYDKDF (reference sequence). The CDR3 bases are TGTGCCACCAGCTCTAAATACGAGCAGTACTTC. Protein: CATSSKYEQYF.

CDR3 sequence (DNA): TGTGCCAGCAGCTTTACCTTCGAAAGCTCCTACGAGCAGTACTTC. Residues: CASSFTFESSYEQYF. The chain has TRBV7-2 and TRBJ2-7; D call uncertain. Germline V CDR1 and CDR2: SGHTA, FQGNSA. Trimming pared 3 bases from V and 0 bases from J, leaving 12 bases between. CDR3 length equals 15 residues.

The chain joins TRBV6-6 to TRBJ1-6; D call uncertain. Germline values: CDR1 MNHNY, CDR2 SVGAGI (reference sequence). This CDR3 spans 12 amino acids. V dropped 6 bases and J dropped 11 bases, with 11 bases sitting between them. The CDR3 sequence is CASRLVGTPLHF. CDR3 nucleotide sequence: TGTGCCAGCAGACTCGTCGGGACACCCCTCCACTTT.

The chain uses TRBV4-1 and TRBJ2-1, with 7 bases lining up with TRBD1. Losses at the gene ends were 4 bases for V and 9 bases for J; bases not matched to a gene: 9. This CDR3 contains 14 residues. CDR1 and CDR2 (germline): MGHRA, YSYEKL. The CDR3 region is CASSPDRRLGEQFF. CDR3 DNA: TGCGCCAGCAGCCCGGACAGGAGGCTGGGTGAGCAGTTCTTC.

The genes are TRBV20-1 and TRBJ2-3; no reliable D call. Trimming stripped 6 bases from V and 11 bases from J, with 18 bases between. The CDR3 has 12 residues. Germline CDR1 is DFQATT and CDR2 is SNEGSKA (reference sequence). The CDR3 spells CSATGSGPGQYF. CDR3 DNA sequence: TGCAGTGCAACGGGCTCAGGTCCCGGGCAGTATTTT.

V and J are TRBV14 and TRBJ1-5, with D possibly TRBD1 on 5 matching bases. Trimming stripped 4 bases from V and 4 bases from J, with 17 bases between. This CDR3 is built from 16 residues. The germline V gene encodes CDR1 SGHDN and CDR2 FVKESK. The CDR3 bases are TGTGCCAGCAGCCGCGAGGGACGGTGGCTTAATCAGCCCCAGCATTTT. It encodes CASSREGRWLNQPQHF.

Only a few counts were recorded for this clonotype. This chain connects TRBV9 to TRBJ2-4; the match to TRBD2 covers 11 bases. The CDR3 has 15 residues. V was pared by 3 bases and J by 13 bases, with 12 bases of the junction left unmatched. Germline-derived CDR1 and CDR2 are SGDLS and YYNGEE. The CDR3 protein is CASSATNTSGSEQYF. The CDR3 coding sequence is TGTGCCAGCAGCGCAACAAACACTAGCGGGAGTGAGCAGTACTTC.

This clonotype turned up a few times. V gene TRBV7-2 combines with J gene TRBJ2-5, with TRBD2 identical over 9 bases. Germline V CDR1 and CDR2: SGHTA, FQGNSA. The V and J ends lost 3 bases and 4 bases, in that order; junction bases with no gene match: 3. This CDR3 contains 14 residues. The CDR3 sequence: CASSFSGGAETQYF. The CDR3 region has the DNA TGTGCCAGCAGCTTTAGCGGGGGTGCAGAGACCCAGTACTTC.

The gene calls are TRBV2 and TRBJ2-1; 7 bases line up with TRBD2. With V trimmed by 4 bases and J by 4 bases, 4 bases remained unmatched. The CDR3 totals 14 residues. The V gene's germline CDR1 is SNHLY and CDR2 FYNNEI. DNA for the CDR3: TGTGCCAGCAGTGGGCCCGGGGGGTACAATGAGCAGTTCTTC. Its protein product is CASSGPGGYNEQFF.

This chain joins TRBV4-1 and TRBJ2-1; 8 bases match TRBD2. This CDR3 has 15 amino acids. V lost 1 base and J lost 4; bases outside the gene matches: 3. CDR1 and CDR2 (germline): MGHRA, YSYEKL. CDR3: CASSQGTSTYNEQFF. The DNA of the CDR3 is TGCGCCAGCAGCCAAGGGACTAGCACTTACAATGAGCAGTTCTTC.

The rearrangement uses TRBV7-9 and TRBJ2-6, with TRBD2 identical over 14 bases. V shed 7 bases and J 4 bases; nucleotides not matched to a gene: 6. Germline CDR1 is SEHNR and CDR2 is FQNEAQ (reference sequence). The CDR3 extends over 17 amino acids. The CDR3 DNA is TGTGCCAGCATCGAGACTAGCGGGGGGGTAGGGGCCAACGTCCTGACTTTC. It encodes CASIETSGGVGANVLTF.

This clonotype was counted a few times. The rearrangement uses TRBV29-1 and TRBJ2-7; 7 positions match TRBD1. The CDR3 is made up of 15 amino acids. Germline V gene lookup returns CDR1 SQVTM and CDR2 ANQGSEA. V gave up 4 bases and J gave up 4 bases; unmatched junction bases: 13. CDR3 protein: CSVGLAGTEKYEQYF. CDR3 nucleotides: TGCAGCGTTGGCTTGGCCGGGACAGAAAAATACGAGCAGTACTTC.

V gene TRBV20-1 combines with J gene TRBJ2-1; 10 bases match TRBD2. Germline CDR1 and CDR2: DFQATT and SNEGSKA (reference sequence). The CDR3 contains 14 residues. J was trimmed by 6 bases and V by 6 bases; bases with no gene match: 8. CDR3 in DNA: TGCAGTGCCAAAGCGGGAGGGCCATTCAATGAGCAGTTCTTC. Protein product: CSAKAGGPFNEQFF.

This chain uses TRBV10-3 with TRBJ2-3, with D unclear. From germline, CDR1 is ENHRY and CDR2 SYGVKD. V was trimmed by 4 bases and J by 4 bases, leaving 6 bases between them. This CDR3 contains 12 residues. Here the CDR3 DNA reads TGTGCCATCAGTGCTCCGGCAGATACGCAGTATTTT. Translation gives CAISAPADTQYF.

The chain uses TRBV15 and TRBJ2-1; 7 nucleotides match TRBD2. Germline lookup yields CDR1 LNHNV and CDR2 YYDKDF (reference sequence). The CDR3 sequence is 13 residues long. Unmatched junction bases numbered 5, after V lost 4 bases and J lost 8 bases. The CDR3 protein is CATSIALADEQFF. The CDR3 coding sequence is TGTGCCACCAGCATTGCCCTAGCGGATGAGCAGTTCTTC. The variable domain in full, with the rest retrieved from reference TRBV15 and TRBJ2-1, is DAMVIQNPRYQVTQFGKPVTLSCSQTLNHNVMYWYQQKSSQAPKLLFHYYDKDFNNEADTPDNFQSRRPNTSFCFLDIRSPGLGDTAMYLCATSIALADEQFFGPGTRLTVL.

CDR3 protein: CASSLGSLLDTQYF. The CDR3 DNA sequence: TGTGCCAGCAGCTTGGGGTCTCTGTTAGATACGCAGTATTTT. V is TRBV5-6 and J is TRBJ2-3; D gene uncertain. V lost 0 bases and J lost 5, with 10 bases in between. The CDR3 sequence is 14 residues long. Looked up from germline, CDR1 is SGHDT and CDR2 is YYEEEE. The full variable domain, with the rest looked up from reference TRBV5-6 and TRBJ2-3, is DAGVTQSPTHLIKTRGQQVTLRCSPKSGHDTVSWYQQALGQGPQFIFQYYEEEERQRGNFPDRFSGHQFPNYSSELNVNALLLGDSALYLCASSLGSLLDTQYFGPGTRLTVL.